The entry that follows covers one TCR beta chain sequence. Produced via immunoSEQ multiplex PCR; TCRdb's table is partial and in-frame only. The sample records 180,000 or so clones, nearly 80% being singletons. A PCR-confirmed or clinician-diagnosed COVID-19 case had contacted exposed participants within 2 weeks of entry. This specimen belongs to a study of blood T cell repertoires in COVID-19. Germline V gives CDR1 SNHLY, CDR2 FYNNEI. V gave up 11 bases and J gave up 0 bases, with 20 bases separating them. The CDR3 is 16 amino acids. The V call is TRBV2, the J call TRBJ2-1, with D perhaps matching TRBD2 (5 bases). The sequenced material came from PBMCs or T cells enriched from blood (not recorded which). The sequence was obtained from a man aged 60-69 years who had been exposed to COVID-19. The chain's CDR3 is CALLEGAVSSYNEQFF. The CDR3 bases are TGTGCCCTCCTCGAGGGAGCGGTGAGCTCCTACAATGAGCAGTTCTTC.